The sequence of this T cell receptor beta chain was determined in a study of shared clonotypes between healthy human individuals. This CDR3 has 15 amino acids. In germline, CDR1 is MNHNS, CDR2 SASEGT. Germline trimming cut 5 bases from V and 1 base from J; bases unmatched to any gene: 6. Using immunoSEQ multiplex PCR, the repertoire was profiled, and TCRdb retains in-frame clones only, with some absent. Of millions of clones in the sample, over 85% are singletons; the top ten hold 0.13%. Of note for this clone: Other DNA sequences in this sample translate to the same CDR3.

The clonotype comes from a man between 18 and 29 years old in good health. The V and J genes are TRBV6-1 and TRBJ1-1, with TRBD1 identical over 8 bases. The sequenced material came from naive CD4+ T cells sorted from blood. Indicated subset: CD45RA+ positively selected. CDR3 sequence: CASSSPGTGNTEAFF. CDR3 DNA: TGTGCCAGCAGTTCTCCCGGGACAGGGAACACTGAAGCTTTCTTT.